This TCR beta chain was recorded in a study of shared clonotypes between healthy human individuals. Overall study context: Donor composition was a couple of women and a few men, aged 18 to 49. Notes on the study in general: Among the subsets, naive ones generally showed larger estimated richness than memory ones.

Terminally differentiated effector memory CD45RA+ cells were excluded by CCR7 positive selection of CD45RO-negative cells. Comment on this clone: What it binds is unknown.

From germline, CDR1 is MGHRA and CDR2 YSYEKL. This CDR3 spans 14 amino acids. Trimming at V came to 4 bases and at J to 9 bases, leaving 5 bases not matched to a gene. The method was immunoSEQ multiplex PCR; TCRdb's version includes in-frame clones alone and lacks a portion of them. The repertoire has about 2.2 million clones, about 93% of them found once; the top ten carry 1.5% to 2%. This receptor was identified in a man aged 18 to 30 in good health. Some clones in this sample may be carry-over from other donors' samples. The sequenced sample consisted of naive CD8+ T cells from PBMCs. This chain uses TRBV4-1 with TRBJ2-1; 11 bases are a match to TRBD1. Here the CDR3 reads CASSRGQGEGEQFF. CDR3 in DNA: TGCGCCAGCAGCCGGGGACAGGGGGAAGGTGAGCAGTTCTTC.